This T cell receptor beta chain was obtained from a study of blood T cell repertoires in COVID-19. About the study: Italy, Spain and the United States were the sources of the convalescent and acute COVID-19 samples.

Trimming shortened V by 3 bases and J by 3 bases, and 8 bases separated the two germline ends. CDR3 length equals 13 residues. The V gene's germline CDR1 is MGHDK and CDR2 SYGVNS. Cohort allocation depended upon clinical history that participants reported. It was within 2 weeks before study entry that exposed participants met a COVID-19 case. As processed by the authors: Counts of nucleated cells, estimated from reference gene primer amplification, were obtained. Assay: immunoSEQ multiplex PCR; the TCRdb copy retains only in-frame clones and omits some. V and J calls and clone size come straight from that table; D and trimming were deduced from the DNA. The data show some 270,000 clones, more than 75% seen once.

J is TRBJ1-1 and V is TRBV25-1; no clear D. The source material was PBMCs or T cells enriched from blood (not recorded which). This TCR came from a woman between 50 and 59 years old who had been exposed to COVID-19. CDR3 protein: CASSDPRYTEAFF. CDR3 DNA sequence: TGTGCCAGCAGTGACCCTAGGTACACTGAAGCTTTCTTT.